The present TCR beta chain was sequenced within a study of T cell responses to AZD1222 COVID-19 vaccine. The germline V gene has CDR1 LNHDA and CDR2 SQIVND (reference sequence). The CDR3 runs to 14 residues. V gave up 1 base and J gave up 1 base, with 7 bases separating them. Method: immunoSEQ multiplex PCR; TCRdb's copy keeps in-frame clones and lacks some. This sample yields 50,000 to 75,000 clones, of which roughly 80% are seen a single time; more than 12% belongs to the top ten. The specimen comprised peripheral blood, sampled on day 0 of AZD1222 vaccination. The TCR comes from an adult in good health. This chain joins TRBV19 and TRBJ1-1, with D unclear. In DNA form, the CDR3 reads TGTGCCAGTAGTATAGGACCTTCGAACACTGAAGCTTTCTTT. Protein: CASSIGPSNTEAFF.